The rows below give T cell receptor beta chains drawn from one sample of a study of shared clonotypes between healthy human individuals. The assay was immunoSEQ multiplex PCR, and TCRdb's table has in-frame clones only and misses some. This sample has around 530,000 clones, with around 80% found just once. The sequenced sample was PBMCs. The receptors stem from a woman aged 40 to 50 in good health. Some clones in this sample may be carry-over from other donors' samples. CDR3s include the opening cysteine and the closing phenylalanine or tryptophan. The D gene is left open where the match is weak. Not all rows give a size; the values are once, few, many and, for expanded clones, a class.

v_call: TRBV14
clone_size: NA
d_call: NA
j_call: TRBJ2-5
cdr3_aa: CASSQAGVGGTQYF
cdr3_nt: TGTGCCAGCAGCCAAGCCGGGGTCGGAGGGACCCAGTACTTC

v_call: TRBV2
clone_size: NA
d_call: NA
j_call: TRBJ2-2
cdr3_aa: CASSLTAGPLNTGELFF
cdr3_nt: TGTGCCAGCAGTTTGACAGCCGGCCCTTTGAACACCGGGGAGCTGTTTTTT

v_call: TRBV10-3
clone_size: NA
d_call: NA
j_call: TRBJ2-5
cdr3_aa: CAISEQGETQYF
cdr3_nt: TGTGCCATCAGTGAGCAAGGGGAGACCCAGTACTTC

v_call: TRBV18
clone_size: NA
d_call: NA
j_call: TRBJ2-7
cdr3_aa: CASSRGGQSYEQYF
cdr3_nt: TGTGCCAGCTCACGCGGGGGACAGTCCTACGAGCAGTACTTC

v_call: TRBV15
clone_size: NA
d_call: NA
j_call: TRBJ2-3
cdr3_aa: CATSREMWDPSTDTQYF
cdr3_nt: TGTGCCACCAGCAGAGAAATGTGGGATCCTAGCACAGATACGCAGTATTTT

v_call: TRBV5-4
clone_size: once
d_call: TRBD1
j_call: TRBJ1-2
cdr3_aa: CASSLPSQGGYGYTF
cdr3_nt: TGTGCCAGCAGCTTGCCGTCGCAGGGGGGCTATGGCTACACCTTC

v_call: TRBV6-4
clone_size: many
d_call: NA
j_call: TRBJ2-1
cdr3_aa: CASSATPEGHNEQFF
cdr3_nt: TGTGCCAGCAGTGCCACCCCCGAGGGCCACAATGAGCAGTTCTTC

v_call: TRBV29-1
clone_size: NA
d_call: TRBD1
j_call: TRBJ2-3
cdr3_aa: CSVETGSDTQYF
cdr3_nt: TGCAGCGTTGAGACAGGGTCAGATACGCAGTATTTT

v_call: TRBV18
clone_size: NA
d_call: NA
j_call: TRBJ2-1
cdr3_aa: CASSLGQSSYNEQFF
cdr3_nt: TGTGCCAGCTCACTCGGACAAAGCTCCTACAATGAGCAGTTCTTC

v_call: TRBV21-1
clone_size: NA
d_call: NA
j_call: TRBJ1-2
cdr3_aa: CASSKVGTSDYGYTF
cdr3_nt: TGTGCCAGCAGCAAAGTGGGGACTTCGGACTATGGCTACACCTTC

v_call: TRBV11-2
clone_size: NA
d_call: NA
j_call: TRBJ1-4
cdr3_aa: CASSLDQGKPAFNEKLFF
cdr3_nt: TGTGCCAGCAGCTTAGATCAGGGAAAACCGGCGTTTAATGAAAAACTGTTTTTT

v_call: TRBV7-9
clone_size: NA
d_call: NA
j_call: TRBJ2-1
cdr3_aa: CASSPILKAGFF
cdr3_nt: TGTGCCAGCAGCCCGATCCTGAAAGCGGGGTTCTTC

v_call: TRBV30
clone_size: NA
d_call: NA
j_call: TRBJ1-3
cdr3_aa: CAWSPGGTGNTIYF
cdr3_nt: TGTGCCTGGAGTCCGGGGGGTACTGGAAACACCATATATTTT

v_call: TRBV11-2
clone_size: NA
d_call: TRBD1
j_call: TRBJ1-2
cdr3_aa: CASRSVGQRTNYGYTF
cdr3_nt: TGTGCCAGCCGAAGTGTGGGACAGCGAACTAACTATGGCTACACCTTC